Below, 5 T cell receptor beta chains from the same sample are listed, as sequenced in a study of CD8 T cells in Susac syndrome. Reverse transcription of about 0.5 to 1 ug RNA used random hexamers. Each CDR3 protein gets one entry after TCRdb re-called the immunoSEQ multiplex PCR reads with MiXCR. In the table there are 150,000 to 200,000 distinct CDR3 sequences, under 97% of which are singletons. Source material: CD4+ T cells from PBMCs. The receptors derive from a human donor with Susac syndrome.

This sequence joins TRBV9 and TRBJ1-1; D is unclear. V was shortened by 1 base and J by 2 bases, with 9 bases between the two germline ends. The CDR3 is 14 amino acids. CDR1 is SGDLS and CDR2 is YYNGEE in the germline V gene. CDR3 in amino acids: CASSVNSVNTEAFF. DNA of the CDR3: TGTGCCAGCAGCGTAAATTCCGTAAACACTGAAGCTTTCTTT.

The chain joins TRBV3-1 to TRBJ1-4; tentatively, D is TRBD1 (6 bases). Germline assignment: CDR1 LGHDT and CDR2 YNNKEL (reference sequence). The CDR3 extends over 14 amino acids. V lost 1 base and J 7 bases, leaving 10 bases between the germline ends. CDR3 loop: CASSQAGVGEKLFF. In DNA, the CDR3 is TGTGCCAGCAGCCAAGCAGGGGTCGGTGAAAAACTGTTTTTT. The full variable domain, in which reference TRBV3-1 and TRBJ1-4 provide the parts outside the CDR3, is DTAVSQTPKYLVTQMGNDKSIKCEQNLGHDTMYWYKQDSKKFLKIMFSYNNKELIINETVPNRFSPKSPDKAHLNLHINSLELGDSAVYFCASSQAGVGEKLFFGSGTQLSVL.

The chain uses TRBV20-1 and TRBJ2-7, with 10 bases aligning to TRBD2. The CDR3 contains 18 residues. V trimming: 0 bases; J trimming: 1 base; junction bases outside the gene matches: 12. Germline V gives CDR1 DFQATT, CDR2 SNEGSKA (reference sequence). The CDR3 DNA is TGCAGTGCTAGAGATCGGGCTAGCGGGGGCTACCCGTCCTACGAGCAGTACTTC. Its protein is CSARDRASGGYPSYEQYF.

The CDR3 here is CASAKGGGRRDTQYF. The CDR3 coding sequence is TGTGCCAGCGCCAAGGGAGGGGGACGGCGGGATACGCAGTATTTT. This sequence joins TRBV7-9 and TRBJ2-3; D may be TRBD2 (7 bases). The CDR3 runs to 15 residues. Germline assignment: CDR1 SEHNR and CDR2 FQNEAQ (reference sequence). The V gene lost 8 bases and the J gene lost 6 bases, with 21 bases spanning the gap.

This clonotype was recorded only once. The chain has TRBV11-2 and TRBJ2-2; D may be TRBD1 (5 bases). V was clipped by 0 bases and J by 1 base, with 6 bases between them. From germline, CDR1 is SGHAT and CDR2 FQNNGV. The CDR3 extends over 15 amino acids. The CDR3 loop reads CASSLEGQNTGELFF. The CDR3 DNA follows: TGTGCCAGCAGCTTAGAGGGGCAGAACACCGGGGAGCTGTTTTTT. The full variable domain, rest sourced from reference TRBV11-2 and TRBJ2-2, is EAGVAQSPRYKIIEKRQSVAFWCNPISGHATLYWYQQILGQGPKLLIQFQNNGVVDDSQLPKDRFSAERLKGVDSTLKIQPAKLEDSAVYLCASSLEGQNTGELFFGEGSRLTVL.